These 20 T cell receptor beta chains originate from one sample sequenced in a study of ipilimumab plus nivolumab after autologous stem cell transplantation. Measured with immunoSEQ multiplex PCR; TCRdb has only the in-frame clones, and not every one. Of 10,000 to 15,000 clones listed, approximately 73% are singletons. This specimen consisted of PBMCs, obtained in a trial of ipilimumab plus nivolumab as post-transplant consolidation. The receptors were sampled from a male donor with diffuse large B-cell lymphoma.

The V and J genes are TRBV5-4 and TRBJ2-3, with a possible D match to TRBD2 (5 bases). Germline loops: CDR1 SGHNT, CDR2 YYREEE (reference sequence). This CDR3 has 14 residues. The V gene lost 4 bases and the J gene lost 0 bases, with 9 bases spanning the gap. The CDR3 is CASSPGFSTDTQYF. For the CDR3, the DNA is TGTGCCAGCAGCCCGGGGTTCAGCACAGATACGCAGTATTTT.

This chain links TRBV2 with TRBJ2-7; D uncertain. The CDR3 loop spans 12 amino acids. The ends were cut back, 3 bases at V and 3 bases at J, with 6 bases in the middle. Germline V gene data show CDR1 as SNHLY and CDR2 as FYNNEI. The CDR3 DNA follows: TGTGCCAGCAGTGAGAGCCACTACGAGCAGTACTTC. Translation: CASSESHYEQYF.

The chain combines TRBV5-1 with TRBJ2-4; TRBD1 agrees at 7 bases. CDR1 and CDR2 (germline): SGHRS, YFSETQ. This CDR3 is 18 amino acids long. Germline trimming cut 6 bases from V and 1 base from J; bases unmatched to any gene: 16. CDR3 DNA sequence: TGCGCCAGCAAGTCGGGACAGTCACCCTCCGGGGCCAAAAACATTCAGTACTTC. Protein product: CASKSGQSPSGAKNIQYF.

The V and J genes are TRBV19 and TRBJ2-6; D not resolved. The germline V gene has CDR1 LNHDA and CDR2 SQIVND (reference sequence). V lost 3 bases and J 1 base, leaving 7 bases between the germline ends. The CDR3 totals 15 residues. In DNA, the CDR3 is TGTGCCAGTAGTATTGGGATGTCTGGGGCCAACGTCCTGACTTTC. Encoded protein: CASSIGMSGANVLTF.

The chain recombines TRBV6-1 with TRBJ2-4; 7 bases map to TRBD2. The germline V gene encodes CDR1 MNHNS and CDR2 SASEGT. V was clipped by 6 bases and J by 5 bases; unmatched bases: 10. The CDR3 is 15 residues long. The CDR3 DNA reads as TGTGCCAGCAGCCTAAGCGGGATCCCAGAAAACATTCAGTACTTC. It specifies CASSLSGIPENIQYF.

With regard to this clone: Additional DNA sequences in this sample encode the identical CDR3. The gene calls are TRBV9 and TRBJ2-3; TRBD2 matches 7 bases. Losses at the gene ends were 4 bases for V and 2 bases for J; bases not matched to a gene: 13. The germline V gene has CDR1 SGDLS and CDR2 YYNGEE. The CDR3 spans 17 residues. The CDR3 coding sequence is TGTGCCAGCAGCCCCCGGCGACTAGCAGGGAACACAGATACGCAGTATTTT. Amino acid sequence: CASSPRRLAGNTDTQYF.

This chain uses TRBV5-1 with TRBJ1-1, with 10 nucleotides matching TRBD1. The CDR3 is made up of 14 amino acids. V shed 5 bases and J 5 bases; nucleotides not matched to a gene: 6. Looked up from germline, CDR1 is SGHRS and CDR2 is YFSETQ. The CDR3 here is CASRPTGGMTEAFF. The CDR3 DNA follows: TGCGCCAGCAGGCCGACAGGGGGCATGACTGAAGCTTTCTTT.

This chain uses TRBV4-2 with TRBJ2-1; 12 bases match TRBD2. Germline V lookup: CDR1 LGHNA, CDR2 YNFKEQ. Unmatched junction bases numbered 10, after V lost 5 bases and J lost 5 bases. This CDR3 spans 17 amino acids. CDR3 coding DNA: TGTGCCAGCAGCTTGGCTAGCGGGGGGGCTCTCGACAATGAGCAGTTCTTC. It codes for CASSLASGGALDNEQFF.

V and J are TRBV6-5 and TRBJ2-7, with D possibly TRBD2 on 5 matching bases. Per germline, CDR1 MNHEY and CDR2 SVGAGI. The CDR3 covers 12 residues. Trimming pared 4 bases from V and 6 bases from J, leaving 10 bases between. The CDR3 nucleotides read TGTGCCAGCAGTTTAGCGAGCCCCGAGCAGTACTTC. Its translation is CASSLASPEQYF.

This clone turned up a few times. The chain links TRBV4-2 to TRBJ1-2, with 9 bases fitting TRBD1. The CDR3 contains 13 residues. Unmatched junction bases numbered 6, after V lost 8 bases and J lost 5 bases. Germline V gives CDR1 LGHNA, CDR2 YNFKEQ. CDR3 bases: TGTGCCAGCGTGGACAGGGGTACATATGGCTACACCTTC. Translation gives CASVDRGTYGYTF.

This clone was counted only a few times. The chain links TRBV9 to TRBJ2-1; 7 bases map to TRBD1. The germline V gene encodes CDR1 SGDLS and CDR2 YYNGEE. Trimming at V came to 3 bases and at J to 6 bases, leaving 9 bases not matched to a gene. This CDR3 has 15 residues. CDR3 in DNA: TGTGCCAGCAGCGCTCCCTCCGGGACAGCCAATGAGCAGTTCTTC. It specifies CASSAPSGTANEQFF.

The chain carries TRBV7-9 and TRBJ2-3, with 8 positions matching TRBD1. The CDR3 extends over 14 amino acids. The germline gives CDR1 SEHNR, CDR2 FQNEAQ (reference sequence). After removal of 7 bases from V and 5 bases from J, the junction contained 8 bases not matched to a gene. CDR3 region: CASIGQGRRDTQYF. The CDR3 DNA follows: TGTGCCAGCATCGGACAGGGAAGGAGAGATACGCAGTATTTT.

J is TRBJ2-4 and V is TRBV5-5; tentative D call: TRBD1 (5 bases). This CDR3 region has 12 residues. Germline V CDR1 and CDR2: SGHKS, YYEKEE (reference sequence). Trimming removed 4 bases at V and 6 bases at J, with 8 bases between. CDR3: CASSLQGNIQYF. Here the CDR3 DNA reads TGTGCCAGCAGCCTCCAGGGAAACATTCAGTACTTC.

This clone was observed a handful of times. The CDR3 region has the DNA TGTGCCAGCAGCTTTGGCGTGGAGACCCAGTACTTC. Its translation: CASSFGVETQYF. The gene calls are TRBV7-6 and TRBJ2-5; D gene uncertain. V lost 3 bases and J lost 5, with 7 bases in between. The germline gives CDR1 SGHVS, CDR2 FNYEAQ. This CDR3 spans 12 amino acids. Supplemented by reference TRBV7-6 and TRBJ2-5, the full variable domain reads GAGVSQSPRYKVTKRGQDVALRCDPISGHVSLYWYRQALGQGPEFLTYFNYEAQQDKSGLPNDRFSAERPEGSISTLTIQRTEQRDSAMYRCASSFGVETQYFGPGTRLLVL.

The table lists this clone with a count of one. The chain carries TRBV19 and TRBJ2-1; D gene unclear. This CDR3 comprises 11 residues. V was trimmed by 3 bases and J by 8 bases, leaving 5 bases between them. CDR1 is LNHDA and CDR2 is SQIVND in the germline V gene (reference sequence). For the CDR3, the DNA is TGTGCCAGTAGTATGGTGGATGAGCAGTTCTTC. Translated, it gives CASSMVDEQFF.

CDR3 DNA: TGTGCCATCAGTGAGCGGACAGGGTTCGAGCAGTACTTC. It is translated as CAISERTGFEQYF. The rearrangement links TRBV10-3 to TRBJ2-5; 8 nucleotides match TRBD1. The J call is in doubt because the DNA end fits TRBJ2-7 better. Germline V gene lookup returns CDR1 ENHRY and CDR2 SYGVKD. The CDR3 has 13 residues.

This clone turned up a few times. V is TRBV29-1 and J is TRBJ2-3; tentative D call: TRBD2 (5 bases). Germline V gene lookup returns CDR1 SQVTM and CDR2 ANQGSEA. Trimming shortened V by 4 bases and J by 4 bases, and 12 bases separated the two germline ends. The CDR3 runs to 13 residues. As DNA, the CDR3 is TGCAGCGTTGTTCGGACTGCGGCAGATACGCAGTATTTT. It codes for CSVVRTAADTQYF.

The CDR3: CASSLAVGGANVLTF. CDR3 nucleotide sequence: TGCGCCAGCAGCTTGGCGGTTGGTGGGGCCAACGTCCTGACTTTC. The chain joins TRBV5-1 to TRBJ2-6; no definite D call. This CDR3 has 15 residues. Trimming pared 0 bases from V and 3 bases from J, leaving 7 bases between. In germline, CDR1 is SGHRS, CDR2 YFSETQ.

This clone showed up just a few times. The chain has TRBV5-1 and TRBJ1-6, with a weak D call TRBD1 (5 bases). From germline, CDR1 is SGHRS and CDR2 YFSETQ. The CDR3 is 16 amino acids. Trimming pared 0 bases from V and 5 bases from J, leaving 12 bases between. The CDR3 here is CASSLAAGFDNSPLHF. The CDR3 DNA sequence: TGCGCCAGCAGCTTGGCCGCAGGGTTCGATAATTCACCCCTCCACTTT.

This clone was observed a handful of times. V gene TRBV7-9 combines with J gene TRBJ1-4, with D possibly matching TRBD1 (5 bases). V was cut by 3 bases and J by 3 bases, with 8 bases left in between. The CDR3 is made up of 14 amino acids. The germline V gene encodes CDR1 SEHNR and CDR2 FQNEAQ (reference sequence). DNA for the CDR3: TGTGCCAGCAGCTTGGGACCGTCTAATGAAAAACTGTTTTTT. It yields the protein CASSLGPSNEKLFF.